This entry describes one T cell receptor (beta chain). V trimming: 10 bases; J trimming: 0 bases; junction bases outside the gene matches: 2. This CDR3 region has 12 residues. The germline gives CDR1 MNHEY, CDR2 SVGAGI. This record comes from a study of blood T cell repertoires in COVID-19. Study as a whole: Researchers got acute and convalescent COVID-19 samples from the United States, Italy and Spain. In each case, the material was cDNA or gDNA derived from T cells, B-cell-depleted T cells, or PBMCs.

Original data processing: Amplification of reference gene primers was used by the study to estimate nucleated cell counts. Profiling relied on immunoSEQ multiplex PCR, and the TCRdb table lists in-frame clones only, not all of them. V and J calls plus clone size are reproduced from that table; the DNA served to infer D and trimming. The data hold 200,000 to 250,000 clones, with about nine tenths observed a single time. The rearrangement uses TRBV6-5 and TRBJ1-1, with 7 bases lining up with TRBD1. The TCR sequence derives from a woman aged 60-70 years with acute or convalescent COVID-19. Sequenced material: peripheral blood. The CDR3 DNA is TGTGCCACCGGACAGGTGAACACTGAAGCTTTCTTT. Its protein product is CATGQVNTEAFF.